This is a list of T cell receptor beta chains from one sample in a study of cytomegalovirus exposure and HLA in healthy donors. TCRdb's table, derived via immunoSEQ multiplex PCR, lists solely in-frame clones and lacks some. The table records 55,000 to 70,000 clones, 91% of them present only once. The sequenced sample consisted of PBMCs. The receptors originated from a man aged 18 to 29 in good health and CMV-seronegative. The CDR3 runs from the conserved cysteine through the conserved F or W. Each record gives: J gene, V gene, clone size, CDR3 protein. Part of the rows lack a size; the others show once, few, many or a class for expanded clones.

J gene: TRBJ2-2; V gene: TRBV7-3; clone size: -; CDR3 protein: CASSLTSYTGELFF
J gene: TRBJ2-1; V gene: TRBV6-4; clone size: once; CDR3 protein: CASSDQTAGGGNEQFF
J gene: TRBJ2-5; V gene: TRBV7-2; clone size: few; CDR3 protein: CASSVDRRQETQYF
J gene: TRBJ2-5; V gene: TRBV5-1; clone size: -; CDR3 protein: CASSLLGSETQYF
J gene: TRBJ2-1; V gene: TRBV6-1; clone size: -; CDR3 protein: CASSEAASGRINEQFF
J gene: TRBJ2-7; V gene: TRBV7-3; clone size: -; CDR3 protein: CAGGTMGPYEQYF
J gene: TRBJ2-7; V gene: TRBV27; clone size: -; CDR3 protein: CASSPLLGTGTYEQYF
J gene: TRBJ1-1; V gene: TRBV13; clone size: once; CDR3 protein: CASSLLSTEAFF
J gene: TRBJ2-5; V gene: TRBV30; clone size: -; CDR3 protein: CAWSTSGRAETQYF
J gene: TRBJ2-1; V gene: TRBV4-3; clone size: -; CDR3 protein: CASSQESGSPYNEQFF
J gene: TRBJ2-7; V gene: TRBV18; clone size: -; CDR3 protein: CASSPRTGGSYEQYF
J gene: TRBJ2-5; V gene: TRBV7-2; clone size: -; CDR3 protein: CASSLLAGAGETQYF
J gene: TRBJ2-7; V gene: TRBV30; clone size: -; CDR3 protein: CAWTHLPIQGEQYF
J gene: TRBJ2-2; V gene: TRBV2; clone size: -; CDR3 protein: CASNLQGGPGELFF
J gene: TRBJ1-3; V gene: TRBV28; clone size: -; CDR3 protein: CASSSYTGNTIYF
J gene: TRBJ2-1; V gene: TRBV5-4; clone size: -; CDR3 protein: CASSLAGLAEYNEQFF
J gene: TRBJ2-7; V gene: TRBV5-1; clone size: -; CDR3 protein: CASSLVEAGSYEQYF
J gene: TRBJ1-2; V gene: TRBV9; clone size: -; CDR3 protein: CASSGTGGYGYTF
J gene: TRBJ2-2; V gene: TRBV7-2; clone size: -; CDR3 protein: CASSDRDRGLHRELFF
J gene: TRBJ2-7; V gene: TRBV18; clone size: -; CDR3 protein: CASSPRDRAREQYF
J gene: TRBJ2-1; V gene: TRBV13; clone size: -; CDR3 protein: CASSLGLANPASNEQFF
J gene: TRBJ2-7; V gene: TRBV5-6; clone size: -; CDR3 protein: CASSYYYEQYF
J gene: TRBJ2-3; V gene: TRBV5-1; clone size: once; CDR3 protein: CASSLAGTSGSADTQYF
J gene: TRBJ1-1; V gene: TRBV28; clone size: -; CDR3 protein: CASGDPGTGPTEAFF
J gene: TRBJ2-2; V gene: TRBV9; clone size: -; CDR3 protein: CASSVGQTTGELFF
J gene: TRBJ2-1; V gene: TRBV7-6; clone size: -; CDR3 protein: CASSLAASRGGHNEQFF
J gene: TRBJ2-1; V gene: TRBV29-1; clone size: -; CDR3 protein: CSGFGAGPIFDEQFF
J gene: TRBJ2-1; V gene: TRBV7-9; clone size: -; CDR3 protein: CASGSWLAGVWGDNEQFF
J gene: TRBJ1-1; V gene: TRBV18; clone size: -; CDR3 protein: CASQPGHKNTEAFF
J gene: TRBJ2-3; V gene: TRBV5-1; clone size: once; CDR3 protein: CASMRGGSTDTQYF
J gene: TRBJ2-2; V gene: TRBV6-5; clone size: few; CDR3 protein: CATQARPAVGGELFF
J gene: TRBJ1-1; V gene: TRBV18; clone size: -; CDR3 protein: CASSPRQGISGPNTEAFF
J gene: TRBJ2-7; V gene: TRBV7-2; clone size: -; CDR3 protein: CASTDGGGSYEQYF
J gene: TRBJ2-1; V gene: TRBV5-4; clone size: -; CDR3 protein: CASSPTWSGARYNEQFF
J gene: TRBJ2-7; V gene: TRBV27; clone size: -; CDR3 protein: CASRPRTSGRAKDEQYF
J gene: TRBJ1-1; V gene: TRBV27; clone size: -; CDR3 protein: CASSLYRRGTEAFF
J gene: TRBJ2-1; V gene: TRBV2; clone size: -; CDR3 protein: CASSRDSPYNEQFF
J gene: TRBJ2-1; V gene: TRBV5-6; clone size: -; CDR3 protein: CATRAGREGFNEQFF
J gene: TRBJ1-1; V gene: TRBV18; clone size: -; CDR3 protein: CASSSRHRDTEAFF
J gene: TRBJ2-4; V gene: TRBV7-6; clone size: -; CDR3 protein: CASSLEYSEVQYF
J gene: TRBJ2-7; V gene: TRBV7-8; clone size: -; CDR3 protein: CASGGSGTLQYEQYF
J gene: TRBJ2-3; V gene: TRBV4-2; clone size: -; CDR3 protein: CASSQANSGSADTQYF
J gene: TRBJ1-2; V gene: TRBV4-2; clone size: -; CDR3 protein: CASSQEKTGLGIYGYTF
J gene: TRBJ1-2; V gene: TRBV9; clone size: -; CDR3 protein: CASSANNYNYGYTF
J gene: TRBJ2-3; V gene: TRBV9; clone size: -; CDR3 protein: CASSPKAGGPADTQYF
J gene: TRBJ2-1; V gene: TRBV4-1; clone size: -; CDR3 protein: CASSYRTELPGTSGRSGDEQFF
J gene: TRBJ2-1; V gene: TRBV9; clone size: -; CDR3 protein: CASSIDRGQYNEQFF
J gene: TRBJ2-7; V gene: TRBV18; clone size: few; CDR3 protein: CASSPSPGEQYF
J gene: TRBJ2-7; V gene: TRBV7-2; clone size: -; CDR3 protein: CASSLTSASGRTYSYEQYF
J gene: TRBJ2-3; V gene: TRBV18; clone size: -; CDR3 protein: CASSPPTGGTDTQYF
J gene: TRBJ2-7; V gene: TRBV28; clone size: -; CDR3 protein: CASSLQPSGRGYEQYF
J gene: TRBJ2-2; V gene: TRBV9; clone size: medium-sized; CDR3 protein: CASSHPIGVGNTGELFF
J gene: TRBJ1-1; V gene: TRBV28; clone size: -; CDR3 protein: CASSPPGRGYTEAFF
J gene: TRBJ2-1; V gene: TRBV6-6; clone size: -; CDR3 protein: CASSRDRVAYNEQFF
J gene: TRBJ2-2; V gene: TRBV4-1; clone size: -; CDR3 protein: CASSQVDRDAGELFF